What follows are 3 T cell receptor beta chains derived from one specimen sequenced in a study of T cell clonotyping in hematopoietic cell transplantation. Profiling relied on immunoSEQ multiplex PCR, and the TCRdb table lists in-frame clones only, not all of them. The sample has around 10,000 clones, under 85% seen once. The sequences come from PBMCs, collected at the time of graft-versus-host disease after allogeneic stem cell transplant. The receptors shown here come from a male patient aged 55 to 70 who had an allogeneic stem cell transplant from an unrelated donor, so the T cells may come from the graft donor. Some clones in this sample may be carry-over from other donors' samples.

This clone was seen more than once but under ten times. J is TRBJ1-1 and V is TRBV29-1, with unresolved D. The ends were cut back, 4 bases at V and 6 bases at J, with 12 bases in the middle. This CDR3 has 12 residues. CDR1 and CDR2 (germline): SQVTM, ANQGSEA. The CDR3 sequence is CSVGGGSAEAFF. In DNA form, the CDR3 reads TGCAGCGTTGGGGGAGGGTCTGCTGAAGCTTTCTTT.

In DNA form, the CDR3 reads TGTGCCAGCAGACAAACAGGGAGTACTGAAGCTTTCTTT. Translating gives CASRQTGSTEAFF. V usage is TRBV7-2 and J usage is TRBJ1-1, with a weak D call TRBD1 (6 bases). The CDR3 totals 13 residues. Germline CDR1 and CDR2: SGHTA and FQGNSA. V was cut by 6 bases and J by 5 bases, with 13 bases left in between.

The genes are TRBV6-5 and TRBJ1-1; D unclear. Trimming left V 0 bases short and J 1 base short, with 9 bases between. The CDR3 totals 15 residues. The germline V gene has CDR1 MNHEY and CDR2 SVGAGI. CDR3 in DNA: TGTGCCAGCAGTTACTCGCGCGGTCGGAACACTGAAGCTTTCTTT. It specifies CASSYSRGRNTEAFF.